This TCR beta chain was captured in a study of tumor and adjacent non-tumor tissue in lung cancer. Study context: Aged about 31 to 80 years, patients included roughly ten men and a handful of women with stage I to III disease.

For this clonotype: Its matching antigen is unknown. A much larger clone differs by one base, so this may be a read error.

Germline V lookup: CDR1 SGHAT, CDR2 FQDESV (reference sequence). The CDR3 extends over 15 amino acids. No cell sorting was done before RNA was extracted from the tissue. Distant lung tissue was collected more than 3 cm away from the tumor edge. A modified ARM-PCR protocol with three rounds of nested PCR amplified TCRbeta. TCRdb re-called the multiplex PCR reads through MiXCR, storing one row per CDR3 protein. The table shows 100,000 or so distinct CDR3 sequences, with about 60% occurring only once. Study-wide results and caveats: Top 100 clones took a larger repertoire share in normal lung. Significantly higher TCR diversity was found in tumor than normal lung.

The sequence was obtained from a man aged 25 to 40 with non-small cell lung cancer. The chain links TRBV11-1 to TRBJ2-7, with 8 bases aligning to TRBD1. The sample taken for sequencing was distant non-tumor lung tissue. CDR3 nucleotides: TGTGTCAGCAGCTTATTGCCGACAGGGGTGCACGAGCAGTACTTC. It specifies CVSSLLPTGVHEQYF. Full variable domain (remainder filled in from reference TRBV11-1 and TRBJ2-7): EAEVAQSPRYKITEKSQAVAFWCDPISGHATLYWYRQILGQGPELLVQFQDESVVDDSQLPKDRFSAERLKGVDSTLKIQPAELGDSAMYLCVSSLLPTGVHEQYFGPGTRLTVT.